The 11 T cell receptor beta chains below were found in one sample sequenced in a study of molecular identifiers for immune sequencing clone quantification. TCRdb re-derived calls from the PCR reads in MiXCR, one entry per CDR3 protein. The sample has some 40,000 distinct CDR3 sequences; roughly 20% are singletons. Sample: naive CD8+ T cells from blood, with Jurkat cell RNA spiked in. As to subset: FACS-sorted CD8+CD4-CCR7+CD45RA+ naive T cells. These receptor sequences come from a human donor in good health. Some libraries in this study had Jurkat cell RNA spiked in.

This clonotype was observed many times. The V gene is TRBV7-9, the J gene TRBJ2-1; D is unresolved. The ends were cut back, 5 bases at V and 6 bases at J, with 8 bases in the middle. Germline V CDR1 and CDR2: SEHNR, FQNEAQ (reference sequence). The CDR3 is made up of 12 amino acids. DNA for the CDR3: TGTGCCAGCAGCCGGGCTTCCAATGAGCAGTTCTTC. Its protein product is CASSRASNEQFF.

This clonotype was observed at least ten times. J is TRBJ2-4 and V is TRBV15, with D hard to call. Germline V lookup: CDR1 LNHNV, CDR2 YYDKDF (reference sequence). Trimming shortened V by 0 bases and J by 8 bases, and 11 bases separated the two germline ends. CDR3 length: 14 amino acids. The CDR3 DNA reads TGTGCCACCAGCAGAGATCGTATGGGTGACATTCAGTACTTC. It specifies CATSRDRMGDIQYF.

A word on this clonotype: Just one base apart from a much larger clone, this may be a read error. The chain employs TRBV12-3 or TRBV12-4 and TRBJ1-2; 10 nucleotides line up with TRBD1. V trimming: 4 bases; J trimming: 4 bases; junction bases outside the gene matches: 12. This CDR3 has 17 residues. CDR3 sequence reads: CASSSWGRDRGIYGYTF. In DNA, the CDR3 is TGTGCCAGCAGTTCTTGGGGGAGGGACAGGGGCATCTATGGCTACACCTTC.

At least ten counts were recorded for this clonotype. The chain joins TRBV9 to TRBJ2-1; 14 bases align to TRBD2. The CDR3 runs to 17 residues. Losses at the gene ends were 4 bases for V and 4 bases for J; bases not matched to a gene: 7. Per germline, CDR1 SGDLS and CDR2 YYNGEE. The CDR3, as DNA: TGTGCCAGCAGCCCCCAGGGACTAGCGGGAGCTTACAATGAGCAGTTCTTC. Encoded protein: CASSPQGLAGAYNEQFF.

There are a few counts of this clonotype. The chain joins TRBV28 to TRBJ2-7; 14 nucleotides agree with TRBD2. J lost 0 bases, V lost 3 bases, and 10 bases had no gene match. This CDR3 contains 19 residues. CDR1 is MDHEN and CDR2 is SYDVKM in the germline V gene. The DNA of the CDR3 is TGTGCCAGCAGTTTGACTAGCGGGAGGGCCGGGTTGATCTCCTACGAGCAGTACTTC. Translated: CASSLTSGRAGLISYEQYF.

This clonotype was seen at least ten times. In DNA, the CDR3 is TGTGCCAGCAGTTACCAGGGGCGCTATGGCTACACCTTC. Amino acid sequence: CASSYQGRYGYTF. The chain employs TRBV6-5 and TRBJ1-2; tentative D call: TRBD1 (6 bases). V was trimmed by 2 bases and J by 4 bases, leaving 8 bases between them. The CDR3 is made up of 13 amino acids. Germline values: CDR1 MNHEY, CDR2 SVGAGI.

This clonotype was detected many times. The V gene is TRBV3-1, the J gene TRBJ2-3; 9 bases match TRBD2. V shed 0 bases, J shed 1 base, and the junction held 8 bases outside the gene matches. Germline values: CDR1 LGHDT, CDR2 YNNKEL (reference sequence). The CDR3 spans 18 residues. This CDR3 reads CASSQETSRLAGTDTQYF. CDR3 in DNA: TGTGCCAGCAGCCAAGAAACCTCCCGACTAGCGGGCACAGATACGCAGTATTTT.

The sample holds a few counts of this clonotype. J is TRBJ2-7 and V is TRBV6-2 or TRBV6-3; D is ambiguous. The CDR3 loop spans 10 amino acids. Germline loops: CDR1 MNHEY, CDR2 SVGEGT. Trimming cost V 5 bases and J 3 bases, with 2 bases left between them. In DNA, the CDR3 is TGTGCCAGCAGTGACTACGAGCAGTACTTC. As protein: CASSDYEQYF.

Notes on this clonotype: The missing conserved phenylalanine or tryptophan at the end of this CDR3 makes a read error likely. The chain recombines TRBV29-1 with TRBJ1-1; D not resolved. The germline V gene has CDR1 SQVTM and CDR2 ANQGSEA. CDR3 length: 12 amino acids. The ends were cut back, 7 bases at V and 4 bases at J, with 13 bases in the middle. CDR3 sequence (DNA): TGCAGCGCTCCGGTCAGCCGCACTGAAGCTTTCATT. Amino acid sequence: CSAPVSRTEAFI.

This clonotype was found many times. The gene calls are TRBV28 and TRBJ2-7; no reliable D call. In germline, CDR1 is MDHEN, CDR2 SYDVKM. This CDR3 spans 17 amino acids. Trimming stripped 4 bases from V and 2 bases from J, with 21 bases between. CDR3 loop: CASSYPPLLDVTYEQYF. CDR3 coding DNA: TGTGCCAGCAGTTACCCGCCCCTTTTGGACGTAACCTACGAGCAGTACTTC.

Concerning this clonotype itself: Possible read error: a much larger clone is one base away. CDR3 sequence reads: CAVSESAGTRQQYF. CDR3 nucleotide sequence: TGTGCCGTCAGTGAGTCTGCGGGGACCCGTCAGCAGTACTTC. V and J are TRBV10-3 and TRBJ2-7, with D possibly matching TRBD2 (6 bases). The germline CDR1 and CDR2 sequences are ENHRY and SYGVKD. This CDR3 spans 14 amino acids.